The 2 T cell receptor beta chains below were found in one sample sequenced in a study of blood T cell repertoires in COVID-19. The data were produced by immunoSEQ multiplex PCR, yet TCRdb's version contains in-frame clones alone and is incomplete. The repertoire holds approximately 31,000 clones, over 75% seen once, with approximately 15% in the top ten. The source material was peripheral blood. The receptor source for this set is a woman aged 55-70 years with active COVID-19.

This sequence joins TRBV28 and TRBJ1-4, with a tentative D call TRBD1 (5 bases). Germline V gene sequence: CDR1 MDHEN, CDR2 SYDVKM. This CDR3 has 13 amino acids. Trimming took 6 bases from V and 16 from J, leaving 21 bases between them. The CDR3, as DNA: TGTGCCAGCAGCTTCGACAAGGGACTTAGCTGGTTTTTT. Translated: CASSFDKGLSWFF.

This chain joins TRBV28 and TRBJ1-1; D unresolved. V gave up 2 bases and J gave up 3 bases, with 7 bases separating them. CDR3 length equals 13 residues. CDR1 is MDHEN, CDR2 SYDVKM, per germline. CDR3 sequence: CASSLKRYTEAFF. CDR3 DNA: TGTGCCAGCAGTTTAAAGAGGTACACTGAAGCTTTCTTT.